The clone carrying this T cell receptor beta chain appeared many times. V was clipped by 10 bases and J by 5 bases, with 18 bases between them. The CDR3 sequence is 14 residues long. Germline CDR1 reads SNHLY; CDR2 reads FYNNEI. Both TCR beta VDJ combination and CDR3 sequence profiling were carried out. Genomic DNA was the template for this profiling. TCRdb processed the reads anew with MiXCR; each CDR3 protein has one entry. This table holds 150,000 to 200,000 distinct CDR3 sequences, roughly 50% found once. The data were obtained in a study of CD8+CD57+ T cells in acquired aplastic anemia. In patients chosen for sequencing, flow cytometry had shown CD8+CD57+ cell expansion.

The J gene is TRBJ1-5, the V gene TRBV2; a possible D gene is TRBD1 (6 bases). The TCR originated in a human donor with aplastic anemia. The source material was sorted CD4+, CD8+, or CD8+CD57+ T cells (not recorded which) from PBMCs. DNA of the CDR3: TGTGCCAACCACGGACAGACAATTTATCAGCCCCAGCATTTT. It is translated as CANHGQTIYQPQHF.